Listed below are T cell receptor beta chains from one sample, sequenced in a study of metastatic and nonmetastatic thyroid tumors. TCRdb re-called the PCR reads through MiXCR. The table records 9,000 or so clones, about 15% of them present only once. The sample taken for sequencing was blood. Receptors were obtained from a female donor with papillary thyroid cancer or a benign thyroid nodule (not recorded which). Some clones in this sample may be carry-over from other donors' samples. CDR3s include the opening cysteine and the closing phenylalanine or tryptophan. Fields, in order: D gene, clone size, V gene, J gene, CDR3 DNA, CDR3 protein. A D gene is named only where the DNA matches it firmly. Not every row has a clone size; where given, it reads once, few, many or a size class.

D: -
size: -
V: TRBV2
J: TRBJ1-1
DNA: TGTGCCAGCAGTGTTGTCGCGAACACTGAAGCTTTCTTT
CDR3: CASSVVANTEAFF

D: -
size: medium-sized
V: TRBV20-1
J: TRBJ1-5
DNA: TGCAGTGTTCTGGGGCCCCATTATAGCAATCAGCCCCAGCATTTT
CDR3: CSVLGPHYSNQPQHF

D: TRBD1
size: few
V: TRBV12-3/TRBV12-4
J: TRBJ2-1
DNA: TGTGCCAACAGGGCAGGGGGATTTCAGTACAATGAGCAGTTCTTC
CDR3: CANRAGGFQYNEQFF

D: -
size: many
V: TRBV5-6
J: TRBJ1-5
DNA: TGTGCCAGCAGCTTGAGGGGGGGCCGGAGCAATCAGCCCCAGCATTTT
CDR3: CASSLRGGRSNQPQHF

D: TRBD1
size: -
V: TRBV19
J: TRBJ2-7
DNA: TGTGCCAGCAGCTTAGCGGAGGGACAGGTTAACGAGCAGTACTTC
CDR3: CASSLAEGQVNEQYF

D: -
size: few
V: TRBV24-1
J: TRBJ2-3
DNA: TGTGCCACCAGTGATCCCGGGACAATGGCAGATACGCAGTATTTT
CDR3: CATSDPGTMADTQYF

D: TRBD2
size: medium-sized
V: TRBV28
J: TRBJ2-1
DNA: TGTGCCAGCAGCAGAGGACTAGCGGGACACAATGAGCAGTTCTTC
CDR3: CASSRGLAGHNEQFF

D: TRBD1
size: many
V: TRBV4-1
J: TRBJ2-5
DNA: TGCGCCAGCAGCACTCAGACAGGGGAAGAGACCCAGTACTTC
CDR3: CASSTQTGEETQYF

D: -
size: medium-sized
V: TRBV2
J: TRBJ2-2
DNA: TGTGCCAGCAGTGACCGGTTATGGGACACCGGGGAGCTGTTTTTT
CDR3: CASSDRLWDTGELFF

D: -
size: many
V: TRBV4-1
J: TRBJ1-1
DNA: TGCGCCAGCAGCCAAGATCTGGGGAGACAGGAGGACTTGAACACTGAAGCTTTCTTT
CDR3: CASSQDLGRQEDLNTEAFF

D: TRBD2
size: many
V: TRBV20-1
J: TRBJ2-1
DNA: TGCAGTGCTAGAGATCTAAAGCGGGGGGATTACAATGAGCAGTTCTTC
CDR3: CSARDLKRGDYNEQFF

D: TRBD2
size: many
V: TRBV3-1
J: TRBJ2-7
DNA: TGTGCCAGCAGTTCTACTAGCGGGGGGGCGTACGAGCAGTACTTC
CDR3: CASSSTSGGAYEQYF

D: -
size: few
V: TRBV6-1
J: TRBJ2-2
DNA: TGTGCCAGCAGCATGGATCCAGGGGGGAGCCCCGGGGAGCTGTTTTTT
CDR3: CASSMDPGGSPGELFF

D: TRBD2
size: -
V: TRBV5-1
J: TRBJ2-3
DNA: TGCGCCAGCAGCTTGGAGGCGGGAGCATCTGACGAGCAGTATTTT
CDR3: CASSLEAGASDEQYF

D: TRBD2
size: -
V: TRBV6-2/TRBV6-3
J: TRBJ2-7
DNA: TGTGCCAGCAGTTACTCCCCTACTAGCGGGAGTGCCTACGAGCAGTACTTC
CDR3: CASSYSPTSGSAYEQYF

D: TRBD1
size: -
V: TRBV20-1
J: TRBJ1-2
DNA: TGCAGTGCTAGGAACAGGGGGTATGGCTACACCTTC
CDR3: CSARNRGYGYTF

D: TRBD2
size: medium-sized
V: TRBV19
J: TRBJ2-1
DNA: TGTGCCAGTAGTATCGGGACTAGCGGCAACAGAGAGCAGTTCTTC
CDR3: CASSIGTSGNREQFF

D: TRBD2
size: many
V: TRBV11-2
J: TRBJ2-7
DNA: TGTGCCAGCAGCTCCAGGTCCCACGGGGGGGGCGGTATCGAGCAGTACTTC
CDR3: CASSSRSHGGGGIEQYF

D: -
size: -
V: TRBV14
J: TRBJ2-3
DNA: TGTGCCAGCAGCCAAGGGTGGGCTAGCACAGATACGCAGTATTTT
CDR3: CASSQGWASTDTQYF

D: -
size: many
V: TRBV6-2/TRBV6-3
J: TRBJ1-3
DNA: TGTGCCAGCAGTTACTTCACCAGGGGTGGAAACACCATATATTTT
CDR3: CASSYFTRGGNTIYF

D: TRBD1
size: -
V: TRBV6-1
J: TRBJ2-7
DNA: TGTGCCAGCAGAGATGGACAGGGGATGTCCTACGAGCAGTACTTC
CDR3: CASRDGQGMSYEQYF

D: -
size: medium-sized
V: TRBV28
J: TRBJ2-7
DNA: TGTGCCAGCAGTTCCCCCCCCGGGGGCTCCTACGAGCAGTACTTC
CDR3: CASSSPPGGSYEQYF